This T cell receptor (beta chain) was found in a study of breast tumors, draining lymph nodes, adjacent tissues (dated by TCRdb to 2015 to 2016). As for the study more broadly: TCR beta repertoires were compared across tumor, adjacent nontumor tissue and axillary lymph nodes obtained from breast cancer patients. In human breast cancer, the study set out to assess how tumor, surrounding tissue and draining lymph node repertoires relate to one another and whether T cells might be exchanged between them. Findings and caveats that apply to the study as a whole: The data were considered consistent with the idea that most tumor T cells come from the lymph node and then expand in tumor tissue. Tumor T-cell repertoires showed less diversity than lymph node repertoires and more diversity than nontumor tissue repertoires, and tumor T-cell repertoires showed preferential V and J gene usage. In luminal-like breast cancer, tumor and nontumor tissue repertoires resembled each other significantly more than in basal-like breast cancer. The conclusion that tumor T cells originate in lymph nodes was presented as consistent with a hypothesis rather than as directly demonstrated.

The germline V gene sets CDR1 to KGHDR and CDR2 to SFDVKD. Including the terminal cysteine and phenylalanine, the CDR3 comprises 15 residues. Here the CDR3 DNA is all that survives: 45 bases in frame from base 1. The sequencer was an Illumina HiSeq 2000. TCR beta chain libraries were generated through multiplex PCR amplification. High-throughput sequencing was used to analyze the amplified TCR beta chain products. TCRdb trimmed public reads at Q25 via fastp, called clones via MiXCR and kept in-frame beta chains. Every CDR3 protein is listed once, alongside the most common genes and DNA of its rows. This sample gives tens of thousands of distinct CDR3 sequences in total; about 40% of them show up just once. 8% to 11% of the sample belongs to the ten largest clones. This clonotype has just one count. The clone's antigen remains unknown. An end of the junction does not agree with germline; a read error may underlie this.

The clonotype originates from a female donor with breast cancer. Some clones in this sample may be carry-over from other donors' samples. The chain is assembled from TRBV24-1 and TRBJ2-2; the D gene is perhaps TRBD1 or TRBD2, each of them matching over 7 bases. Source material: breast tumor tissue. The bases read TGTGCCACCAGTGATCTACCACAGGGGACCGGGGGGCTGTCTTTT. Its protein reads: CATSDLPQGTGGLSF.